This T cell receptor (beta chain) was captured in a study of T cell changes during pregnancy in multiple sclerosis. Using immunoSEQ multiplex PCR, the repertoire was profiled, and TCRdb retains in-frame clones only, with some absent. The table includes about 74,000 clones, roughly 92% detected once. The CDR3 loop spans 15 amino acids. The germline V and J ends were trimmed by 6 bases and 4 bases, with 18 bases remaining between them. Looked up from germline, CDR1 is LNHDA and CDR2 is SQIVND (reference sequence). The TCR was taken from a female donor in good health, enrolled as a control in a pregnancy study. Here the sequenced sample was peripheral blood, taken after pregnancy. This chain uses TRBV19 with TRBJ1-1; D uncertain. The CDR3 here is CASSPTYGLGTEAFF. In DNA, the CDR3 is TGTGCCAGTAGCCCTACCTATGGGCTTGGCACTGAAGCTTTCTTT. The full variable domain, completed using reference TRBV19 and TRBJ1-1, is DGGITQSPKYLFRKEGQNVTLSCEQNLNHDAMYWYRQDPGQGLRLIYYSQIVNDFQKGDIAEGYSVSREKKESFPLTVTSAQKNPTAFYLCASSPTYGLGTEAFFGQGTRLTVV.